This T cell receptor (beta chain) was captured in a study of beta chain features in type 1 diabetes. Comment on this clone: Its antigen is undetermined.

Study findings and constraints: Patients with type 1 diabetes showed fewer VDJ junction insertions and more deletions. In every one of the four CD4+ subsets, TCRB CDR3s were moderately but significantly shorter in Type 1 diabetes patients.

A heparinised blood draw that averaged approximately 110 mL was obtained once from each donor. cDNA synthesis used the whole RNA isolate, giving expressed TCRB sequences. Only in-frame clones appear in the TCRdb table, and some are missing; sequencing was by immunoSEQ multiplex PCR. Seen here are about 250,000 clones, around 9.9% observed once, and the top ten hold around 0.018%. Trimming took 7 bases from V and 8 from J; bases not matched to a gene: 10. The germline V gene encodes CDR1 SGHTA and CDR2 FQGTGA. CDR3 size: 13 residues. Sequencing was carried out using naive CD4+ T cells from blood. V usage is TRBV7-3 and J usage is TRBJ1-2; 7 nucleotides align to TRBD1. The TCR originated in a man younger than 45 with type 1 diabetes. CDR3 DNA sequence: TGTGCCAGCACCCTATTGCCGGGACAGGGCTACACCTTC. Translation: CASTLLPGQGYTF.